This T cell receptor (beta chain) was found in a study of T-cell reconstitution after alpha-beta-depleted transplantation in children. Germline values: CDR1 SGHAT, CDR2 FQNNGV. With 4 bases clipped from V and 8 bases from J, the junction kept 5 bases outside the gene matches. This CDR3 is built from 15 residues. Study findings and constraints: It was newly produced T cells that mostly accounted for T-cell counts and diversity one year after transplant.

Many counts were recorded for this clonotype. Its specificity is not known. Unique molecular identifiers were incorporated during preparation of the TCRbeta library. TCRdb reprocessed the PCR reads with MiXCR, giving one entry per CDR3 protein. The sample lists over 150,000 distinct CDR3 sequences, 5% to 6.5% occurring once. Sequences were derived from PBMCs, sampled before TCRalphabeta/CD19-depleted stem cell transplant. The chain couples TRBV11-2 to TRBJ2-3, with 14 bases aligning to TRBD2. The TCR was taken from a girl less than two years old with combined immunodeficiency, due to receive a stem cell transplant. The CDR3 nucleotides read TGTGCCAGCAGCTCCCTCGGACTAGCGGGGGGTACGCAGTATTTT. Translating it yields CASSSLGLAGGTQYF.